A selection of T cell receptor beta chains follows, all from one sample in a study of somatic mutations in cytotoxic T cells in rheumatoid arthritis. Sequenced by immunoSEQ multiplex PCR; TCRdb stores in-frame clones only, minus some. The sample records about 15,000 clones, over 70% being singletons. Sequencing input: CD8+ T cells sorted from blood. These TCRs come from an adult with rheumatoid arthritis. CDR3s include the opening cysteine and the closing phenylalanine or tryptophan. Fields, in order: J gene, clone size, V gene, D gene, CDR3 protein, CDR3 DNA. A D gene is named only where the DNA matches it firmly. Some rows have no size entry. The others give once, few or many, or a class for an expanded clone.

J: TRBJ1-2
size: -
V: TRBV27
D: -
CDR3: CASSLGATGYGYTF
DNA: TGTGCCAGCAGTTTAGGGGCGACAGGCTATGGCTACACCTTC

J: TRBJ1-5
size: -
V: TRBV27
D: -
CDR3: CASAATGIGPQHF
DNA: TGTGCCAGCGCGGCGACAGGTATAGGGCCCCAGCATTTT

J: TRBJ2-3
size: -
V: TRBV7-9
D: TRBD2
CDR3: CASSDLGGEGETDTQYF
DNA: TGTGCCAGCAGCGACCTTGGGGGGGAGGGAGAAACAGATACGCAGTATTTT

J: TRBJ1-4
size: few
V: TRBV5-5
D: TRBD1
CDR3: CASSFWTGIGEKLFF
DNA: TGTGCCAGCAGCTTCTGGACAGGAATAGGTGAAAAACTGTTTTTT

J: TRBJ1-1
size: -
V: TRBV5-6
D: -
CDR3: CASSWGGNTEAFF
DNA: TGTGCCAGCAGCTGGGGGGGGAACACTGAAGCTTTCTTT

J: TRBJ1-2
size: -
V: TRBV29-1
D: -
CDR3: CSVVSAGYLGYGYTF
DNA: TGCAGCGTTGTATCCGCGGGGTATTTAGGGTATGGCTACACCTTC

J: TRBJ2-1
size: -
V: TRBV19
D: TRBD2
CDR3: CASERDFTYNEQFF
DNA: TGTGCCAGTGAGCGGGACTTTACCTACAATGAGCAGTTCTTC

J: TRBJ1-5
size: once
V: TRBV4-1
D: -
CDR3: CASSQEWGAGNQPQHF
DNA: TGCGCCAGCAGCCAAGAATGGGGGGCTGGTAATCAGCCCCAGCATTTT

J: TRBJ2-2
size: -
V: TRBV7-9
D: -
CDR3: CASSTSGQTAYTGELFF
DNA: TGTGCCAGCAGCACCAGCGGTCAGACAGCTTACACCGGGGAGCTGTTTTTT

J: TRBJ2-2
size: -
V: TRBV11-2
D: TRBD1
CDR3: CASSFWTGGNTGELFF
DNA: TGTGCCAGCAGCTTTTGGACAGGGGGAAACACCGGGGAGCTGTTTTTT

J: TRBJ2-7
size: -
V: TRBV10-2
D: TRBD1
CDR3: CASSESGQAYEQYF
DNA: TGCGCCAGCAGTGAGTCAGGACAGGCCTACGAGCAGTACTTC

J: TRBJ2-7
size: -
V: TRBV5-1
D: TRBD1
CDR3: CASSLGQGSYEQYF
DNA: TGCGCCAGCAGCTTAGGACAGGGGTCCTACGAGCAGTACTTC

J: TRBJ2-1
size: few
V: TRBV19
D: TRBD2
CDR3: CAVSGGASEQFF
DNA: TGTGCCGTCAGCGGGGGGGCTAGTGAGCAGTTCTTC

J: TRBJ2-3
size: -
V: TRBV28
D: -
CDR3: CASRPPGAGVTDTQYF
DNA: TGTGCCAGCAGACCCCCCGGCGCAGGAGTCACAGATACGCAGTATTTT

J: TRBJ1-1
size: -
V: TRBV27
D: TRBD1
CDR3: CASSLRLGQGFMNTEAFF
DNA: TGTGCCAGCAGTTTAAGGTTGGGACAGGGGTTCATGAACACTGAAGCTTTCTTT

J: TRBJ2-3
size: -
V: TRBV27
D: TRBD1
CDR3: CASSFDRVTDTQYF
DNA: TGTGCCAGCAGTTTCGACAGGGTGACAGATACGCAGTATTTT

J: TRBJ2-5
size: -
V: TRBV19
D: -
CDR3: CASSPKGGSIETQYF
DNA: TGTGCCAGTAGTCCCAAGGGGGGCTCAATTGAGACCCAGTACTTC

J: TRBJ1-4
size: -
V: TRBV9
D: -
CDR3: CASSASGRGTNEKLFF
DNA: TGTGCCAGCAGCGCTTCGGGGAGGGGAACTAATGAAAAACTGTTTTTT

J: TRBJ1-6
size: -
V: TRBV2
D: -
CDR3: CASSEYGVSSYNSPLHF
DNA: TGTGCCAGCAGTGAATATGGGGTGAGCTCCTATAATTCACCCCTCCACTTT

J: TRBJ1-1
size: -
V: TRBV4-2
D: -
CDR3: CASSPRKGLLNTEAFF
DNA: TGTGCCAGCAGCCCGAGAAAAGGGCTCTTGAACACTGAAGCTTTCTTT

J: TRBJ1-1
size: -
V: TRBV5-1
D: -
CDR3: CASSLYNSGILNEAFF
DNA: TGCGCCAGCAGCTTATACAACTCCGGGATCTTAAATGAAGCTTTCTTT

J: TRBJ1-4
size: -
V: TRBV5-6
D: -
CDR3: CASSFYRQKLFF
DNA: TGTGCCAGCAGCTTTTACAGGCAAAAACTGTTTTTT

J: TRBJ2-3
size: -
V: TRBV28
D: TRBD1
CDR3: CASTLGQSMGDTQYF
DNA: TGTGCCAGCACCCTGGGACAGAGTATGGGGGATACGCAGTATTTT

J: TRBJ1-3
size: -
V: TRBV13
D: -
CDR3: CASSTREGGNTIYF
DNA: TGTGCCAGCAGCACAAGGGAGGGTGGAAACACCATATATTTT

J: TRBJ2-7
size: -
V: TRBV28
D: -
CDR3: CASSEPQWYEQYF
DNA: TGTGCCAGCAGTGAGCCCCAGTGGTACGAGCAGTACTTC

J: TRBJ2-5
size: -
V: TRBV27
D: -
CDR3: CASSSPGQETQYF
DNA: TGTGCCAGCAGTTCTCCGGGGCAAGAGACCCAGTACTTC

J: TRBJ2-1
size: -
V: TRBV11-2
D: -
CDR3: CASSGGGADSYNEQFF
DNA: TGTGCCAGCAGCGGAGGGGGGGCGGATTCCTACAATGAGCAGTTCTTC

J: TRBJ2-2
size: -
V: TRBV29-1
D: TRBD2
CDR3: CSVEGLPRGGNTGELFF
DNA: TGCAGCGTTGAAGGCCTTCCCCGGGGGGGGAACACCGGGGAGCTGTTTTTT

J: TRBJ1-2
size: -
V: TRBV9
D: -
CDR3: CASSGLDRKYGYTF
DNA: TGTGCCAGCAGCGGCCTCGACAGGAAATATGGCTACACCTTC

J: TRBJ1-1
size: -
V: TRBV5-1
D: TRBD1
CDR3: CASSPSGTVEAFF
DNA: TGCGCCAGCAGCCCATCCGGGACAGTAGAAGCTTTCTTT

J: TRBJ1-2
size: -
V: TRBV6-6
D: -
CDR3: CASGQGGEYGYTF
DNA: TGTGCCAGCGGGCAGGGAGGGGAGTATGGCTACACCTTC

J: TRBJ1-1
size: -
V: TRBV6-5
D: -
CDR3: CASRTGKDTEAFF
DNA: TGTGCCAGCAGAACCGGCAAGGACACTGAAGCTTTCTTT

J: TRBJ2-7
size: -
V: TRBV11-2
D: -
CDR3: CASSSPGTYEQYF
DNA: TGTGCCAGCAGCTCACCCGGAACCTACGAGCAGTACTTC

J: TRBJ1-2
size: -
V: TRBV5-1
D: -
CDR3: CACSGDGYGYTF
DNA: TGCGCCTGCTCCGGGGATGGCTATGGCTACACCTTC

J: TRBJ2-5
size: -
V: TRBV2
D: TRBD2
CDR3: CASSEALMRGGQETQYF
DNA: TGTGCCAGCAGTGAAGCGCTTATGCGGGGGGGCCAGGAGACCCAGTACTTC

J: TRBJ1-5
size: -
V: TRBV19
D: TRBD1
CDR3: CASSMPGGSLFEPQHF
DNA: TGTGCCAGTAGTATGCCAGGGGGCTCTCTTTTCGAGCCCCAGCATTTT

J: TRBJ1-2
size: -
V: TRBV5-5
D: -
CDR3: CASRDLFGVGGDAYGYTF
DNA: TGTGCCAGCAGGGACCTTTTCGGTGTGGGGGGTGACGCCTATGGCTACACCTTC

J: TRBJ1-2
size: -
V: TRBV5-5
D: TRBD1
CDR3: CASSLDGTGMDGYTF
DNA: TGTGCCAGCAGCTTGGACGGGACAGGGATGGATGGCTACACCTTC

J: TRBJ2-7
size: -
V: TRBV7-8
D: -
CDR3: CASSLGGVGDEQYF
DNA: TGTGCCAGCAGCTTAGGGGGGGTTGGGGACGAGCAGTACTTC

J: TRBJ2-5
size: -
V: TRBV5-6
D: -
CDR3: CASSFWSQETQYF
DNA: TGTGCCAGCAGCTTCTGGTCCCAAGAGACCCAGTACTTC

J: TRBJ2-5
size: -
V: TRBV5-6
D: TRBD2
CDR3: CASSSGLAAGRETQYF
DNA: TGTGCCAGCAGCTCGGGACTAGCGGCGGGCAGGGAGACCCAGTACTTC

J: TRBJ1-6
size: few
V: TRBV7-9
D: -
CDR3: CASSFINSPLHF
DNA: TGTGCCAGCAGCTTTATAAATTCACCCCTCCACTTT

J: TRBJ2-1
size: -
V: TRBV4-1
D: -
CDR3: CASRQEYQGGHYEQFF
DNA: TGCGCCAGCAGACAAGAGTACCAGGGGGGACATTACGAGCAGTTCTTC

J: TRBJ2-6
size: -
V: TRBV9
D: TRBD2
CDR3: CASSPISPGREGSGANVLTF
DNA: TGTGCCAGCAGCCCGATTAGTCCAGGGAGGGAGGGATCTGGGGCCAACGTCCTGACTTTC